This T cell receptor beta chain comes out of a study of cytomegalovirus exposure and HLA in healthy donors. This PCR relied on a set of 60 Vbeta primers and 13 Jbeta primers. TCRdb keeps only in-frame clones here, not all; method: immunoSEQ multiplex PCR. The sample holds 130,000 or so clones, less than 90% seen once. Study results and caveats: Many donors carried some public TCRs, although rarity characterized most TCR sequences.

Concerning this clone itself: The antigen remains unidentified.

Sample: PBMCs. The origin of this receptor is a man aged 35 to 55 in good health and CMV-seronegative.

The CDR3 DNA reads as TGTGCCAGTACTAACATCCGGGCGGGACGGACTGACACTGAAGCTTTCTTT. Amino acid sequence: CASTNIRAGRTDTEAFF. V is TRBV19 and J is TRBJ1-1; perhaps TRBD1 as D (5 bases). CDR3 length equals 17 residues. The ends were cut back, 7 bases at V and 3 bases at J, with 24 bases in the middle. Germline CDR1 and CDR2: LNHDA and SQIVND (reference sequence).